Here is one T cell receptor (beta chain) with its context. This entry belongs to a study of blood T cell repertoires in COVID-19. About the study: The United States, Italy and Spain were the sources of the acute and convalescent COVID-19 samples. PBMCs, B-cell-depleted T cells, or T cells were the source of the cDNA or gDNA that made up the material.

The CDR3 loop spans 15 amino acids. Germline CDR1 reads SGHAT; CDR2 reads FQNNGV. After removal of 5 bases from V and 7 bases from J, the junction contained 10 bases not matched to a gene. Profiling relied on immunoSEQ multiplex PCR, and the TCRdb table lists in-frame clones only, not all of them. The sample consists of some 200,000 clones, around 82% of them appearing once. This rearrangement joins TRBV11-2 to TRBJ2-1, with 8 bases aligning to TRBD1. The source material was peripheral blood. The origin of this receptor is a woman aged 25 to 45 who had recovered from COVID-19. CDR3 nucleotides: TGTGCCAGCAGCCCAAGGACAGGGTTTGAGAATGAGCAGTTCTTC. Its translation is CASSPRTGFENEQFF.